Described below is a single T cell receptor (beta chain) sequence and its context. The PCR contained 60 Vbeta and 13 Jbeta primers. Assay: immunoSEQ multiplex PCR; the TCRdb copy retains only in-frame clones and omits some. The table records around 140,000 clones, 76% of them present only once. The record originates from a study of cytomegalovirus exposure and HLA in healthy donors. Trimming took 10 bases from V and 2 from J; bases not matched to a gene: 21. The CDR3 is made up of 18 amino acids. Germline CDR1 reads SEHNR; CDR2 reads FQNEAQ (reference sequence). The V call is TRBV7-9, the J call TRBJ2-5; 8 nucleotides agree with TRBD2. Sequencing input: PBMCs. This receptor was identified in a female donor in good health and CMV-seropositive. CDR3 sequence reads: CAINDARSGRGNQETQYF. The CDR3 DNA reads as TGTGCCATCAATGACGCCCGGAGCGGGAGAGGGAATCAAGAGACCCAGTACTTC. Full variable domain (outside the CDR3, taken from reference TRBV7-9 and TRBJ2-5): DTGVSQNPRHKITKRGQNVTFRCDPISEHNRLYWYRQTLGQGPEFLTYFQNEAQLEKSRLLSDRFSAERPKGSFSTLEIQRTEQGDSAMYLCAINDARSGRGNQETQYFGPGTRLLVL.